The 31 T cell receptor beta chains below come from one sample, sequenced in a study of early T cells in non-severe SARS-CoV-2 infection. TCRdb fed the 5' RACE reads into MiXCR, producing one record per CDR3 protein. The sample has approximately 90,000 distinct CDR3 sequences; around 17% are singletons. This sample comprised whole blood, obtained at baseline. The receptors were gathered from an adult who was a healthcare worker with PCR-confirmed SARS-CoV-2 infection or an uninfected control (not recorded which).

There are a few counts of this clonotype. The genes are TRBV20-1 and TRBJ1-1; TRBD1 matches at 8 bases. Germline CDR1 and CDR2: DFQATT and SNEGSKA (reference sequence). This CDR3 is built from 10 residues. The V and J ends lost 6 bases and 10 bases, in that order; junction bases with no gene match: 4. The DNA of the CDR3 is TGCAGTGCATCAGGGGGCGGAGCTTTCTTT. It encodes CSASGGGAFF.

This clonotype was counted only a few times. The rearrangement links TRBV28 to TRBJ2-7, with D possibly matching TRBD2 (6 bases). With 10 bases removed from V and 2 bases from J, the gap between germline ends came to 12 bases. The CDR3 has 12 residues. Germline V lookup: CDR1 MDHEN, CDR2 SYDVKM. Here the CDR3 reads CATRGTTYEQYF. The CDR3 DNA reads TGTGCCACCCGCGGGACCACCTACGAGCAGTACTTC.

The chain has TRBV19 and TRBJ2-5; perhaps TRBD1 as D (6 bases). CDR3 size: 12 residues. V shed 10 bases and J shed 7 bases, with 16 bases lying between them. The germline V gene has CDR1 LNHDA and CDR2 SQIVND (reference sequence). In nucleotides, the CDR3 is TGTGCCACCAGGACAGACAAGGGGACCCAGTACTTC. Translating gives CATRTDKGTQYF.

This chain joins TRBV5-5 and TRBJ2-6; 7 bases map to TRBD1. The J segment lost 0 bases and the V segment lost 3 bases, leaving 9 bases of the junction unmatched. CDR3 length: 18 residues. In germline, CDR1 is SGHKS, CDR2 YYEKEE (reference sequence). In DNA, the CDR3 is TGTGCCAGCAGCTGGACGGGACAGAGTTACTCTGGGGCCAACGTCCTGACTTTC. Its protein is CASSWTGQSYSGANVLTF.

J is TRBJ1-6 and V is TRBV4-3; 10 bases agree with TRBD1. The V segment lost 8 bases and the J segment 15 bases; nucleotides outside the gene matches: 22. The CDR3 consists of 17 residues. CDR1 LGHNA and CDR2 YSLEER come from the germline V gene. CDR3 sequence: CASGPTPSFGQGESLHF. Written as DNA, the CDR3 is TGCGCCAGCGGGCCAACCCCCTCATTCGGACAGGGGGAAAGCCTCCACTTT.

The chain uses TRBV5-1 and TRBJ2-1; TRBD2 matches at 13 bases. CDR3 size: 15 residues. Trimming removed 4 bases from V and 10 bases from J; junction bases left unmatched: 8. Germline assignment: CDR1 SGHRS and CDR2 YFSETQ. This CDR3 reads CASSLGLAGEGEQFF. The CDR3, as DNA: TGCGCCAGCAGCCTCGGACTAGCGGGAGAGGGAGAGCAGTTCTTC.

The CDR3 DNA reads as TGTGCCAGCAGTTACTCGAATGGGGTGGCCGGGGAGCTGTTTTTT. It is translated as CASSYSNGVAGELFF. The chain employs TRBV6-5 and TRBJ2-2; D uncertain. V lost 0 bases, J lost 6 bases, and 11 bases lay in between. CDR1 is MNHEY, CDR2 SVGAGI, per germline. CDR3 length: 15 residues.

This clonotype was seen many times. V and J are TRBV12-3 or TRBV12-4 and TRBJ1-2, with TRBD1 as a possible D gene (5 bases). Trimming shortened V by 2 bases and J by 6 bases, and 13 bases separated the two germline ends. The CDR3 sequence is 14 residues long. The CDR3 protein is CASSLTRGPNGYTF. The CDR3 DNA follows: TGTGCCAGCAGTTTAACCCGGGGCCCCAATGGCTACACCTTC.

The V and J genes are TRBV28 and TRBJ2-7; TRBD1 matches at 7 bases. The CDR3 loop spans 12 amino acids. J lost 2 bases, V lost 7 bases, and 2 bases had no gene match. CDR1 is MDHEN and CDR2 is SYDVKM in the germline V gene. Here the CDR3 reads CASKQGPYEQYF. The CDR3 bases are TGTGCCAGCAAACAGGGGCCCTACGAGCAGTACTTC.

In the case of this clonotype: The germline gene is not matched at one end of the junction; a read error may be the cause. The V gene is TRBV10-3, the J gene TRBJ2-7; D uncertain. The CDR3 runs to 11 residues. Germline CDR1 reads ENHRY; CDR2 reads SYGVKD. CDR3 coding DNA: TGTGCCATCAGTGAGATCTACGAGCGGTACTTC. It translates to CAISEIYERYF.

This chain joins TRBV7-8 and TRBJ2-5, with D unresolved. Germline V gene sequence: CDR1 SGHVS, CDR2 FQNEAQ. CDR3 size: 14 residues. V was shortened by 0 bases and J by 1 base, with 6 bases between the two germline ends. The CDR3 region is CASSLAGIQETQYF. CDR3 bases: TGTGCCAGCAGCTTAGCAGGGATCCAAGAGACCCAGTACTTC.

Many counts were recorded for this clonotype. CDR3 loop: CASSLYIEQGPDRAHEQFF. As DNA, the CDR3 is TGTGCCAGCAGCTTGTATATTGAGCAGGGACCCGATCGAGCCCATGAGCAGTTCTTC. The chain couples TRBV5-7 to TRBJ2-1; D is perhaps TRBD1 or TRBD2 (5 bases each). TRBV5-7 is treated as an ORF (open reading frame) with a function not yet certain. The CDR3 spans 19 residues. The V and J ends lost 1 base and 8 bases respectively, with 28 bases between them.

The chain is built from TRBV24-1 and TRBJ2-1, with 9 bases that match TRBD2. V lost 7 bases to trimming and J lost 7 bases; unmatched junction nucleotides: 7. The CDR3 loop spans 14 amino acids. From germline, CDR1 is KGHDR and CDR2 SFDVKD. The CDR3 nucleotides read TGTGCCACCAGCAGGGCGGGAGGGCTGAATGAGCAGTTCTTC. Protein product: CATSRAGGLNEQFF.

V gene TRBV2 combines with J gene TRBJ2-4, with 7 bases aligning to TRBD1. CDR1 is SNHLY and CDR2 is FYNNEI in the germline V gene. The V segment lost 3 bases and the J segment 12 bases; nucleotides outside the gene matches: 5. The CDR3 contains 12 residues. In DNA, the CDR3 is TGTGCCAGCAGTGAGATGACAGGGACTCAGTACTTC. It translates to CASSEMTGTQYF.

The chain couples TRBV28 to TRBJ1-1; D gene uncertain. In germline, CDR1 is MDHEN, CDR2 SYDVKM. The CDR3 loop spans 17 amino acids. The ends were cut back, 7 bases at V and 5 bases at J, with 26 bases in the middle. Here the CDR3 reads CASNLLNGGELGTEAFF. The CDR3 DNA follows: TGTGCCAGCAACCTCCTCAACGGCGGGGAATTGGGGACTGAAGCTTTCTTT.

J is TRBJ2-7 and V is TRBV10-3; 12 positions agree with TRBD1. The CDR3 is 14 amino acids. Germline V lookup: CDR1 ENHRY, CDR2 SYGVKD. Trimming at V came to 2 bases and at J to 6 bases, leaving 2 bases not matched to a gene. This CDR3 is CAISEGTGGGEQYF. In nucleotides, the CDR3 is TGTGCCATCAGTGAGGGGACAGGGGGCGGCGAGCAGTACTTC.

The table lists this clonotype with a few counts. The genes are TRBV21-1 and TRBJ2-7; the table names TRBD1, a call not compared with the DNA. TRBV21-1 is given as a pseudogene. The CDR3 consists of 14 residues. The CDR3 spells CASSKMDRTYEQYF. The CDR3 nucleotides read TGTGCCAGCAGCAAAATGGACAGGACCTACGAGCAGTACTTC.

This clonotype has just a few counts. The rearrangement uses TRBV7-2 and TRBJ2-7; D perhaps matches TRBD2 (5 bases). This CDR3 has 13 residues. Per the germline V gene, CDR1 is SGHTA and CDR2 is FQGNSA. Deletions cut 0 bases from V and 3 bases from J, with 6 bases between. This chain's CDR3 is CASSLAGNYEQYF. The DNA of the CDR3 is TGTGCCAGCAGCTTAGCCGGGAACTACGAGCAGTACTTC. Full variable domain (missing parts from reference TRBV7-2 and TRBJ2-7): GAGVSQSPSNKVTEKGKDVELRCDPISGHTALYWYRQSLGQGLEFLIYFQGNSAPDKSGLPSDRFSAERTGGSVSTLTIQRTQQEDSAVYLCASSLAGNYEQYFGPGTRLTVT.

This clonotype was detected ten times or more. CDR3 coding DNA: TGTGCCAGCAGTTTGGTAGGAAACACCATATATTTT. Protein sequence: CASSLVGNTIYF. The chain is built from TRBV12-3 or TRBV12-4 and TRBJ1-3; D unresolved. The CDR3 runs to 12 residues. V was clipped by 3 bases and J by 4 bases, with 4 bases between them.

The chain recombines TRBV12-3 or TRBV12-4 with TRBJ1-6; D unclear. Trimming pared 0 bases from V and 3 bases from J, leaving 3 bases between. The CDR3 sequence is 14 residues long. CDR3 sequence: CASSLAVYNSPLHF. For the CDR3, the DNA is TGTGCCAGCAGTTTAGCAGTCTATAATTCACCCCTCCACTTT.

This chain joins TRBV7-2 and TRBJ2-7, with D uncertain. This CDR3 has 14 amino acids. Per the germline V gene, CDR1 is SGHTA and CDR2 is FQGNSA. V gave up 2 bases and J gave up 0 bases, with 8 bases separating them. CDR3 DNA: TGTGCCAGCAGCTTAATGTCAAGCTCCTACGAGCAGTACTTC. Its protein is CASSLMSSSYEQYF.

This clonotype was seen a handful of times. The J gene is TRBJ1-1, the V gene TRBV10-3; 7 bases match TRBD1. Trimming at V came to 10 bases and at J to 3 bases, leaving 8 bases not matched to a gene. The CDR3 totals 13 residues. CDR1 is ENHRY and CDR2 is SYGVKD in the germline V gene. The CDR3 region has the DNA TGTGCCACCGGACAGGAGGCGGACACTGAAGCTTTCTTT. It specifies CATGQEADTEAFF.

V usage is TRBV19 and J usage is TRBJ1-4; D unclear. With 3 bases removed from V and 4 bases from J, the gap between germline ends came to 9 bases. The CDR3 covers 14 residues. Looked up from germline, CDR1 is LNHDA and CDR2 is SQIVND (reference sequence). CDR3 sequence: CASSIMTDNEKLFF. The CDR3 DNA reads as TGTGCCAGTAGTATTATGACTGATAATGAAAAACTGTTTTTT.

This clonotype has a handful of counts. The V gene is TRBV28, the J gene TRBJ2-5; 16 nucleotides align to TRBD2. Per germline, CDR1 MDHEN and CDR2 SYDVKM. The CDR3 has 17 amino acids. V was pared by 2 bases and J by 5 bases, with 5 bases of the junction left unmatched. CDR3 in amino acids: CASSLGTSGRAPETQYF. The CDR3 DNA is TGTGCCAGCAGTTTAGGGACTAGCGGGAGGGCCCCGGAGACCCAGTACTTC. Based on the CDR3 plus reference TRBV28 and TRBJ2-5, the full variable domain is DVKVTQSSRYLVKRTGEKVFLECVQDMDHENMFWYRQDPGLGLRLIYFSYDVKMKEKGDIPEGYSVSREKKERFSLILESASTNQTSMYLCASSLGTSGRAPETQYFGPGTRLLVL.

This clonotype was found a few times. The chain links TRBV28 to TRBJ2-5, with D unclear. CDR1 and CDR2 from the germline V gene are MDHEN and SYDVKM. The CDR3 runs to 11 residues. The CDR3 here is CATIFQETQYF. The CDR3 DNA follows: TGTGCGACCATATTCCAAGAGACCCAGTACTTC.

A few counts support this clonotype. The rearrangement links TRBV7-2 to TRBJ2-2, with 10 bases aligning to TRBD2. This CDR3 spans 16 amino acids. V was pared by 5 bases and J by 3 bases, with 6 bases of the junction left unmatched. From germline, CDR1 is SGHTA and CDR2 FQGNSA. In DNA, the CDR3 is TGTGCCAGCAGCCTTCTAGCGGGAGTGGACACCGGGGAGCTGTTTTTT. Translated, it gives CASSLLAGVDTGELFF.

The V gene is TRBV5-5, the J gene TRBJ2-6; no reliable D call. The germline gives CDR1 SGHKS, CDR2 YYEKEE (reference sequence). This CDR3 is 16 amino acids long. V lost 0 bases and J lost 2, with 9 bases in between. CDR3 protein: CASSLGVGTGANVLTF. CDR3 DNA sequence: TGTGCCAGCAGCTTGGGTGTAGGGACTGGGGCCAACGTCCTGACTTTC.

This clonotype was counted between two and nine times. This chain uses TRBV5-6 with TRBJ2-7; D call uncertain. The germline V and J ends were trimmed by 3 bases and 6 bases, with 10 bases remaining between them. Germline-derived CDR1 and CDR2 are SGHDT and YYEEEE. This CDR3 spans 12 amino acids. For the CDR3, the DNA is TGTGCCAGCAGCTCGGACGTGGGCGAGCAGTACTTC. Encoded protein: CASSSDVGEQYF.

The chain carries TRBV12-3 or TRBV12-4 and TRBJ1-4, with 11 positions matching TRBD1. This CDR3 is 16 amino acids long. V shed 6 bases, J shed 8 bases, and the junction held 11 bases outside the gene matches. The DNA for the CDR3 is TGTGCCAGCAGCTCTTATCCGGGACAGGGGGACGAAAAACTGTTTTTT. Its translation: CASSSYPGQGDEKLFF.

CDR3 region: CASSNGLNTEAFF. The CDR3 DNA is TGTGCCAGCTCCAACGGTCTAAACACTGAAGCTTTCTTT. The V call is TRBV18, the J call TRBJ1-1; D gene ambiguous. Germline lookup yields CDR1 KGHSH and CDR2 LQKENI. V was pared by 6 bases and J by 2 bases, with 10 bases between. CDR3 length equals 13 residues.

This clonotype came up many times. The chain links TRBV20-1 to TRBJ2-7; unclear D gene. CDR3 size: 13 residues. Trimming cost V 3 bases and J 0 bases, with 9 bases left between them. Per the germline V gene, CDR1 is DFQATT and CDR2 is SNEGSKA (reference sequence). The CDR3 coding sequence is TGCAGTGCTAGTCGGACGGCCTCCTACGAGCAGTACTTC. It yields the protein CSASRTASYEQYF.